The 18 T cell receptor beta chains below all came from one sample that was sequenced in a study of patients and donors after allogeneic stem cell transplantation. A single record per CDR3 protein comes from TCRdb applying MiXCR to the RT-PCR reads. The repertoire includes about 150,000 distinct CDR3 sequences, about 40% of them detected once, and 40% to 55% sits in the top ten. Source material: blood, either unsorted or a sorted T cell fraction (not recorded which). These receptors were taken from a human donor who was either an allogeneic HSCT recipient or a stem cell or donor lymphocyte infusion donor (not recorded which). It is not recorded whose cells these are; they may come from a transplant donor.

The chain couples TRBV6-5 to TRBJ1-3; D ambiguous. The CDR3 is made up of 14 amino acids. Germline assignment: CDR1 MNHEY and CDR2 SVGAGI. Between the trimmed V and J ends, which lost 6 bases and 5 bases, there was a span of 14 bases. The CDR3 reads CASRPWQDRNTIYF. The CDR3 bases are TGTGCCAGCAGACCCTGGCAGGATAGAAACACCATATATTTT.

A few counts support this clonotype. This chain connects TRBV12-3 or TRBV12-4 to TRBJ1-1; unclear D gene. V dropped 3 bases and J dropped 6 bases, with 5 bases sitting between them. The CDR3 contains 11 residues. The CDR3 here is CASSLEPEAFF. The DNA for the CDR3 is TGTGCCAGCAGTTTGGAGCCTGAAGCTTTCTTT.

The table lists this clonotype with a count of one. The chain uses TRBV4-2 and TRBJ1-1; D is uncertain. The CDR3 covers 13 residues. Trimming pared 0 bases from V and 5 bases from J, leaving 7 bases between. From germline, CDR1 is LGHNA and CDR2 YNFKEQ. This CDR3 is CASSQDALTEAFF. The CDR3 coding sequence is TGTGCCAGCAGCCAAGACGCCCTGACTGAAGCTTTCTTT.

The V and J genes are TRBV28 and TRBJ2-3, with no clear D. The germline V and J ends were trimmed by 6 bases and 2 bases, with 21 bases remaining between them. The CDR3 runs to 17 residues. Germline V gene sequence: CDR1 MDHEN, CDR2 SYDVKM. The CDR3 sequence: CASSTETLLPNTDTQYF. In DNA, the CDR3 is TGTGCCAGCAGCACCGAGACCCTCTTACCGAACACAGATACGCAGTATTTT.

CDR3 nucleotide sequence: TGTGCCAGCAGCTTGGTTGCGCCGGCCTCCTACAATGAGCAGTTCTTC. Its translation: CASSLVAPASYNEQFF. This chain connects TRBV5-6 to TRBJ2-1; unclear D gene. The CDR3 totals 16 residues. Germline lookup yields CDR1 SGHDT and CDR2 YYEEEE. V shed 0 bases and J shed 0 bases, with 10 bases lying between them.

This clonotype was found a few times. The chain links TRBV20-1 to TRBJ1-5, with TRBD1 as a possible D gene (6 bases). Germline CDR1 DFQATT, CDR2 SNEGSKA (reference sequence). V shed 0 bases and J shed 4 bases, with 16 bases lying between them. The CDR3 totals 16 residues. CDR3: CSARDTSGTRNQPQHF. CDR3 in DNA: TGCAGTGCTAGAGATACGTCCGGGACACGGAATCAGCCCCAGCATTTT.

The genes are TRBV15 and TRBJ1-4; D uncertain. Trimming stripped 9 bases from V and 0 bases from J, with 8 bases between. The CDR3 is 13 residues long. Germline CDR1 is LNHNV and CDR2 is YYDKDF (reference sequence). As DNA, the CDR3 is TGTGCCACGGAGAGTTCAACTAATGAAAAACTGTTTTTT. Protein: CATESSTNEKLFF.

The rearrangement links TRBV12-3 or TRBV12-4 to TRBJ2-2; 13 nucleotides align to TRBD2. This CDR3 has 17 residues. The J segment lost 7 bases and the V segment lost 0 bases, leaving 5 bases of the junction unmatched. The CDR3 nucleotides are TGTGCCAGCAGTTTAGCCGGACTAGCGGGGGATAACGGGGAGCTGTTTTTT. Amino acid sequence: CASSLAGLAGDNGELFF.

V gene TRBV7-2 combines with J gene TRBJ1-6; possibly TRBD1 for D (5 bases). Germline V gives CDR1 SGHTA, CDR2 FQGNSA. This CDR3 is 14 amino acids long. Trimming shortened V by 5 bases and J by 10 bases, and 15 bases separated the two germline ends. CDR3 residues: CASSQGVSRSPLHF. CDR3 bases: TGTGCCAGCAGCCAGGGAGTCTCCAGGTCACCCCTCCACTTT. Based on the CDR3 plus reference TRBV7-2 and TRBJ1-6, the full variable domain is GAGVSQSPSNKVTEKGKDVELRCDPISGHTALYWYRQSLGQGLEFLIYFQGNSAPDKSGLPSDRFSAERTGGSVSTLTIQRTQQEDSAVYLCASSQGVSRSPLHFGNGTRLTVT.

The chain carries TRBV9 and TRBJ2-1; 12 nucleotides agree with TRBD2. This CDR3 contains 16 residues. Germline V gives CDR1 SGDLS, CDR2 YYNGEE. J lost 7 bases, V lost 4 bases, and 9 bases had no gene match. The CDR3 is CASSPRLAGAGNEQFF. CDR3 DNA sequence: TGTGCCAGCAGCCCACGACTAGCGGGGGCAGGTAATGAGCAGTTCTTC.

The chain links TRBV27 to TRBJ1-6, with D uncertain. Trimming removed 5 bases at V and 5 bases at J, with 19 bases between. Looked up from germline, CDR1 is MNHEY and CDR2 is SMNVEV (reference sequence). This CDR3 comprises 17 residues. CDR3 DNA: TGTGCCAGCAGTGCGAACGGGCCCGGACGGAATAATTCACCCCTCCACTTT. Translated, it gives CASSANGPGRNNSPLHF.

The V gene is TRBV12-3 or TRBV12-4, the J gene TRBJ2-2; the D gene is possibly TRBD2 (7 bases). The V gene lost 5 bases and the J gene lost 3 bases, with 16 bases spanning the gap. This CDR3 has 16 amino acids. The chain's CDR3 is CASSGSGGWDTGELFF. Here the CDR3 DNA reads TGTGCCAGCAGTGGCTCGGGGGGCTGGGACACCGGGGAGCTGTTTTTT.

The rearrangement joins TRBV6-1 to TRBJ1-1, with D maybe TRBD1 (5 bases). The CDR3 runs 12 residues. V lost 5 bases and J lost 7, with 11 bases in between. Germline values: CDR1 MNHNS, CDR2 SASEGT. CDR3 sequence: CASSSDSDEAFF. The DNA for the CDR3 is TGTGCCAGCAGTTCAGACAGCGATGAAGCTTTCTTT.

This clonotype occurred a few times. This chain links TRBV2 with TRBJ2-7, with D unresolved. Germline V CDR1 and CDR2: SNHLY, FYNNEI. The length of the CDR3 is 16 residues. Trimming cost V 2 bases and J 5 bases, with 19 bases left between them. CDR3 region: CASSESKLNPPNEQYF. CDR3 nucleotides: TGTGCCAGCAGTGAATCGAAGTTAAACCCCCCGAACGAGCAGTACTTC.

The rearrangement links TRBV20-1 to TRBJ2-3; no clear D. V dropped 4 bases and J dropped 9 bases, with 11 bases sitting between them. The CDR3 is 11 amino acids. The germline CDR1 and CDR2 sequences are DFQATT and SNEGSKA (reference sequence). This chain's CDR3 is CSAKRPSTQYF. The CDR3 DNA sequence: TGCAGTGCTAAAAGGCCGAGCACGCAGTATTTT.

The chain couples TRBV7-3 to TRBJ1-4; TRBD1 matches at 7 bases. Per the germline V gene, CDR1 is SGHTA and CDR2 is FQGTGA. The trim removed 5 bases at V and 1 base at J, leaving 7 bases unmatched. The CDR3 totals 16 residues. The CDR3 DNA reads as TGTGCCAGCAGCCTGACAGGGTTTGGAACTAATGAAAAACTGTTTTTT. Protein sequence: CASSLTGFGTNEKLFF. The entire variable domain, with the rest obtained from reference TRBV7-3 and TRBJ1-4, is as follows: GAGVSQTPSNKVTEKGKYVELRCDPISGHTALYWYRQSLGQGPEFLIYFQGTGAADDSGLPNDRFFAVRPEGSVSTLKIQRTERGDSAVYLCASSLTGFGTNEKLFFGSGTQLSVL.

There are a few counts of this clonotype. This chain links TRBV15 with TRBJ1-5, with TRBD1 as a possible D gene (5 bases). Between the trimmed V and J ends, which lost 0 bases and 6 bases, there was a span of 9 bases. CDR1 is LNHNV and CDR2 is YYDKDF in the germline V gene (reference sequence). CDR3 length: 14 residues. The CDR3 here is CATSRDLGVQPQHF. CDR3 in DNA: TGTGCCACCAGCAGAGATCTGGGGGTTCAGCCCCAGCATTTT.

The chain couples TRBV12-3 or TRBV12-4 to TRBJ2-1; 9 nucleotides agree with TRBD2. The CDR3 consists of 15 residues. V shed 6 bases, J shed 3 bases, and the junction held 6 bases outside the gene matches. The CDR3 reads CASSPAGGYYNEQFF. In DNA form, the CDR3 reads TGTGCCAGCAGCCCAGCGGGGGGTTACTACAATGAGCAGTTCTTC.